This T cell receptor (beta chain) was identified in a study of molecular identifiers for immune sequencing clone quantification. General study results and limits: The share of molecules held by clones above 20 RNA copies was over 99% in effector cells and under 1% in naive cells.

CDR3 length equals 18 residues. With 3 bases clipped from V and 0 bases from J, the junction kept 14 bases outside the gene matches. Germline CDR1 is DFQATT and CDR2 is SNEGSKA (reference sequence). Preparation methods for the bulk TCR libraries were those previously described, with listed TCR primers. TCRdb re-called the PCR reads through MiXCR, storing one row per CDR3 protein. The table includes approximately 680,000 distinct CDR3 sequences, 25% detected once. This clonotype occurred many times. Its antigen is not identified. Libraries of naive CD8 T cells were made from 20,000 to 1,000,000 sorted cells. They used 10%, 30% or 50% RNA. Naive CD8 T cells were picked out by sorting for CD8+CD4-CCR7+CD45RA+.

Input material: naive CD8+ T cells from blood, with Jurkat cell RNA spiked in. The subset is: FACS-sorted CD8+CD4-CCR7+CD45RA+ naive T cells. The chain joins TRBV20-1 to TRBJ2-3; TRBD2 aligns across 8 bases. The clonotype comes from a human donor in good health. Some libraries in this study had Jurkat cell RNA spiked in. CDR3 sequence: CSASKGTSWVPSTDTQYF. In DNA, the CDR3 is TGCAGTGCTAGTAAGGGGACTAGTTGGGTCCCTAGCACAGATACGCAGTATTTT.